This T cell receptor (beta chain) stems from a study of T cells in Graves' hyperthyroidism and ophthalmopathy. In germline, CDR1 is SNHLY, CDR2 FYNNEI. The CDR3 runs 15 residues. V lost 3 bases to trimming and J lost 4 bases, with 16 bases between them. Authors of the study amplified TCR beta CDR3 regions from RNA transcripts. Researchers ran a first-round RT-PCR on the TCR CDR3 using the HTBI primer set. Via MiXCR, TCRdb re-called the multiplex PCR reads, giving one row per CDR3 protein. The sample lists about 500,000 distinct CDR3 sequences, more than 15% occurring once. Extraction of PBMCs used under 13 ml of fresh peripheral blood.

V gene TRBV2 combines with J gene TRBJ2-7; the D gene is possibly TRBD2 (5 bases). The sequencing sample was made of blood. This sequence was found in a woman between 25 and 40 years old with Graves' ophthalmopathy. The CDR3 DNA follows: TGTGCCAGCAGTGAGGATACCCTGGGGAGTTACGAGCAGTACTTC. This codes for CASSEDTLGSYEQYF. Full variable domain (remainder filled in from reference TRBV2 and TRBJ2-7): EPEVTQTPSHQVTQMGQEVILRCVPISNHLYFYWYRQILGQKVEFLVSFYNNEISEKSEIFDDQFSVERPDGSNFTLKIRSTKLEDSAMYFCASSEDTLGSYEQYFGPGTRLTVT.